This T cell receptor beta chain comes out of a study of T-cell memory formation after mild COVID-19. Regarding the study as a whole: Still unconfirmed is whether the second-wave clones peaking on day 37 recognized SARS-CoV-2.

The V segment lost 4 bases and the J segment 8 bases; nucleotides outside the gene matches: 6. Germline assignment: CDR1 KGHDR and CDR2 SFDVKD. The CDR3 is 13 amino acids. TCRdb itself ran the 5' RACE reads through MiXCR, one entry per CDR3 protein. Among under 600,000 distinct CDR3 sequences listed, roughly 21% were seen once. To note about this clonotype: The target antigen is unknown.

The chain joins TRBV24-1 to TRBJ1-1; 7 bases line up with TRBD1. Sequencing was carried out using PBMCs or a T cell subset sorted from them (not recorded which). The TCR sequence derives from an adult woman who had mild COVID-19 (a few samples of this study predate the infection). Cell type and time point are not known. The CDR3 coding sequence is TGTGCCACCAGTGAGACAGGGCGGGGGGAAGCTTTCTTT. Protein product: CATSETGRGEAFF.